This T cell receptor (beta chain) derives from a study of cytotoxic CD8 clonotypes in ibrutinib-treated CLL. Study information: On average, fewer than 95,000 productive rearrangements and 255,043 productive templates per sample.

Whole-study findings and limits: Lymph node repertoires were not studied, and sampling times were unmatched. Clonality increased at ibrutinib response and stayed stable in sustained remission. At progression, however, it fell back toward baseline.

This clone was counted between two and nine times. The antigen is undetermined. Some clones are missing from TCRdb's copy, which holds only in-frame ones; the method was immunoSEQ multiplex PCR. The repertoire holds about 45,000 clones, with 65% as singletons. V was trimmed by 0 bases and J by 0 bases, leaving 7 bases between them. The CDR3 has 15 residues. Germline CDR1 reads SGDLS; CDR2 reads YYNGEE. This sample comprised PBMCs, obtained after 24 months of ibrutinib treatment. The clonotype was recovered from a human donor with chronic lymphocytic leukemia. The chain is built from TRBV9 and TRBJ2-1; no clear D gene. This chain's CDR3 is CASSVGPDSYNEQFF. The CDR3 DNA sequence: TGTGCCAGCAGCGTAGGACCTGACTCCTACAATGAGCAGTTCTTC. Full variable domain (remainder filled in from reference TRBV9 and TRBJ2-1): DSGVTQTPKHLITATGQRVTLRCSPRSGDLSVYWYQQSLDQGLQFLIQYYNGEERAKGNILERFSAQQFPDLHSELNLSSLELGDSALYFCASSVGPDSYNEQFFGPGTRLTVL.